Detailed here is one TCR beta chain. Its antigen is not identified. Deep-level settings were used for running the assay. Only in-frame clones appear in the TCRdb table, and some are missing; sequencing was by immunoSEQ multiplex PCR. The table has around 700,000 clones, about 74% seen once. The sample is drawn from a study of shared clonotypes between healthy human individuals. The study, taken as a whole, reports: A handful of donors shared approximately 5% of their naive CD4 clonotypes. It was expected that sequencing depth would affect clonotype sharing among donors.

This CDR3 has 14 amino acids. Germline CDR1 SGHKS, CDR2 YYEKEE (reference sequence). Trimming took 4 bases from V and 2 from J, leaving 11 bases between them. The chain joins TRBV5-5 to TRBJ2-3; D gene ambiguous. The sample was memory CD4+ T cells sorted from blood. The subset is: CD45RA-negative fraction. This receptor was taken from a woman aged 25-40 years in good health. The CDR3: CASSPPPYTDTQYF. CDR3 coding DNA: TGTGCCAGCAGCCCCCCGCCCTACACAGATACGCAGTATTTT.